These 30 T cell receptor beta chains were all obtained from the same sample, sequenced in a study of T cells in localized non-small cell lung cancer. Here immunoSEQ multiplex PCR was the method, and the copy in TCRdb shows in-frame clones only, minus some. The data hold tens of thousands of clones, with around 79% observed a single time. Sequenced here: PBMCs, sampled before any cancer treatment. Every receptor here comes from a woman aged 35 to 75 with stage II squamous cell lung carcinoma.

CDR3 sequence (DNA): TGTGCCACCAAGGGGGGGACCACAGATACGCAGTATTTT. Translated: CATKGGTTDTQYF. The J gene is TRBJ2-3, the V gene TRBV19, with D perhaps TRBD2 (7 bases). From germline, CDR1 is LNHDA and CDR2 SQIVND (reference sequence). CDR3 length: 13 residues. Trimming pared 10 bases from V and 2 bases from J, leaving 13 bases between.

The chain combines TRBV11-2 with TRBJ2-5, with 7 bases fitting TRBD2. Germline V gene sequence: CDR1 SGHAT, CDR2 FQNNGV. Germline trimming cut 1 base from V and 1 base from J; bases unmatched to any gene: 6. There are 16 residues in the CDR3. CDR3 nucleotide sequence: TGTGCCAGCAGCTTAGGCCCTGGGGAGGGCCAAGAGACCCAGTACTTC. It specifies CASSLGPGEGQETQYF.

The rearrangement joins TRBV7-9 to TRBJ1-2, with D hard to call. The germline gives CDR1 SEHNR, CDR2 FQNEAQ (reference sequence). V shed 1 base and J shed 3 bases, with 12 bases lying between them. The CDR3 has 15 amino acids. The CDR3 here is CASSLGGGEYYGYTF. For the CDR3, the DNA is TGTGCCAGCAGCTTAGGGGGTGGTGAATACTATGGCTACACCTTC.

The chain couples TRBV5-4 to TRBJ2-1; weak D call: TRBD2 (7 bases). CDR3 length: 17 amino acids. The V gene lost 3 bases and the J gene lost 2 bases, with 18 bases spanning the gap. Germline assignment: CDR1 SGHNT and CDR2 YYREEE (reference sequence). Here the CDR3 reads CASSSFGGRGTYNEQFF. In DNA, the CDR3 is TGTGCCAGCAGCTCTTTTGGAGGGAGGGGGACCTACAATGAGCAGTTCTTC.

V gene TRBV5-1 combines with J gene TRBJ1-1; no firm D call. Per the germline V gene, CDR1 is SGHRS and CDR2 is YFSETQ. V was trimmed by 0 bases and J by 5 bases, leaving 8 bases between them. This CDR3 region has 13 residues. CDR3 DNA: TGCGCCAGCAGCTTGGGGGGAGGAACTGAAGCTTTCTTT. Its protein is CASSLGGGTEAFF.

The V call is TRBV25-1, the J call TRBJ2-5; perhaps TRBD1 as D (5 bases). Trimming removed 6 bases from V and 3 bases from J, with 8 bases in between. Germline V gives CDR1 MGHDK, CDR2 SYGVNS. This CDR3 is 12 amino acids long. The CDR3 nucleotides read TGTGCCAGCAGGGGGCCAGAAGAGACCCAGTACTTC. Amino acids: CASRGPEETQYF.

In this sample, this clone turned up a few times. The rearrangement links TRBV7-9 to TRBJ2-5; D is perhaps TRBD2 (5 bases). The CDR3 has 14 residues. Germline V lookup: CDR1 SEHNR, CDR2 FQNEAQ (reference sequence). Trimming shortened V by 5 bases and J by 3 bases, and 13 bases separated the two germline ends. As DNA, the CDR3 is TGTGCCAGCAGCCCGGACTCGGAGAAAGAGACCCAGTACTTC. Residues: CASSPDSEKETQYF.

The CDR3 protein is CASSFSPYGYTF. In DNA, the CDR3 is TGTGCCAGCAGCTTTTCACCCTATGGCTACACCTTC. The chain recombines TRBV5-4 with TRBJ1-2, with D unresolved. Trimming cost V 2 bases and J 4 bases, with 6 bases left between them. CDR1 is SGHNT, CDR2 YYREEE, per germline (reference sequence). The CDR3 length is 12 residues.

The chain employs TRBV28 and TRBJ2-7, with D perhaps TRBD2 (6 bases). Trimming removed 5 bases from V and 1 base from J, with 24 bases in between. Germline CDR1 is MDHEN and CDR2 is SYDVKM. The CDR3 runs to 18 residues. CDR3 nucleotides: TGTGCCAGCAGTCCCTACCCCTCTGGACTGGCGGGATCCTACGAGCAGTACTTC. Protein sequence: CASSPYPSGLAGSYEQYF.

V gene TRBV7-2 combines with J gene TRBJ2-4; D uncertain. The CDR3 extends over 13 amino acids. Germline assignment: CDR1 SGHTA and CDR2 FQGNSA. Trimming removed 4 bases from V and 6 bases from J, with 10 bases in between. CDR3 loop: CASSSGMGNIQYF. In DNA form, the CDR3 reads TGTGCCAGCAGCTCCGGTATGGGAAACATTCAGTACTTC.

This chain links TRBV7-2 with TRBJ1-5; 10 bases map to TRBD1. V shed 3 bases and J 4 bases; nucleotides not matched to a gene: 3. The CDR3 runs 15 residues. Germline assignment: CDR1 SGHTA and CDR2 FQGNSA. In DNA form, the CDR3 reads TGTGCCAGCAGCTTTTCGGGACAGGGGAATCAGCCCCAGCATTTT. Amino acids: CASSFSGQGNQPQHF.

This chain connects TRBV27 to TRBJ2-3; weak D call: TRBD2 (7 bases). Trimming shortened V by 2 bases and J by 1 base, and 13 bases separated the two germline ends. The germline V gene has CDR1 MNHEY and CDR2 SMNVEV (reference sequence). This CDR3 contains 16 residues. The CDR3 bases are TGTGCCAGCAGTTTACTCGGGGGGCGCGGCACAGATACGCAGTATTTT. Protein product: CASSLLGGRGTDTQYF.

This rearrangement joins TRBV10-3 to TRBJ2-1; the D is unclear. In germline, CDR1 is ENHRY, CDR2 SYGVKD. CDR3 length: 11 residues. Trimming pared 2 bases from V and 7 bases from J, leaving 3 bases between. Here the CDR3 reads CAISEGNEQFF. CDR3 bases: TGTGCCATCAGTGAGGGGAATGAGCAGTTCTTC.

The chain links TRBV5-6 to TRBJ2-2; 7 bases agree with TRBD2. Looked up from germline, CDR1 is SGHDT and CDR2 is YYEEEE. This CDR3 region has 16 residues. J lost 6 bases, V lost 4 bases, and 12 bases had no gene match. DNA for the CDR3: TGTGCCAGCAGCCCCTCGGGACTACTCAGTCCCGGGGAGCTGTTTTTT. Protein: CASSPSGLLSPGELFF. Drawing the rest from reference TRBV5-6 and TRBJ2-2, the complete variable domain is DAGVTQSPTHLIKTRGQQVTLRCSPKSGHDTVSWYQQALGQGPQFIFQYYEEEERQRGNFPDRFSGHQFPNYSSELNVNALLLGDSALYLCASSPSGLLSPGELFFGEGSRLTVL.

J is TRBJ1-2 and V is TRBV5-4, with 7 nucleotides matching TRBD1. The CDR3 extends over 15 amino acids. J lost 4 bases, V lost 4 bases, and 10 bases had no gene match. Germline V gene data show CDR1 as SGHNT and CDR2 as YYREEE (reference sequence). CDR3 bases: TGTGCCAGCAGCGTCGGCGGGACAGCGTTCTATGGCTACACCTTC. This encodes CASSVGGTAFYGYTF.

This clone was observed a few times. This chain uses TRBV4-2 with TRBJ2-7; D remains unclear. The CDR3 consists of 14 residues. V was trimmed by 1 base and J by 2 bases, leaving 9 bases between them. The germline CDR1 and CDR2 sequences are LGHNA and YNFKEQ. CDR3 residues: CASSQAPQTYEQYF. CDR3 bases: TGTGCCAGCAGCCAAGCTCCTCAAACCTACGAGCAGTACTTC.

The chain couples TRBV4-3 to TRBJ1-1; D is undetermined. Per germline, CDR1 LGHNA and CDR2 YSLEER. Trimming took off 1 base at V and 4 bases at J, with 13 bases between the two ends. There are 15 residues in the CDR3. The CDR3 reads CASSQVPGVGTEAFF. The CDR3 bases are TGCGCCAGCAGCCAAGTTCCGGGCGTTGGCACTGAAGCTTTCTTT.

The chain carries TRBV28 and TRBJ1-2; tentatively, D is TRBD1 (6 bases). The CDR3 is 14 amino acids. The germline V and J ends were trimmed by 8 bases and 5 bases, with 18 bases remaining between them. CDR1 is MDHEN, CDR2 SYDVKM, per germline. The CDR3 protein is CASEPGGRRYGYTF. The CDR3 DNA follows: TGTGCCAGCGAACCCGGGGGGCGGAGATATGGCTACACCTTC.

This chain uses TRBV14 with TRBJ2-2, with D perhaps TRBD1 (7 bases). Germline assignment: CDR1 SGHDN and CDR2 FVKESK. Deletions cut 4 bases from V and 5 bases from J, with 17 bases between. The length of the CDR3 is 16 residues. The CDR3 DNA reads TGTGCCAGCAGCCCACTGAGAGCAGGGGGGACCGGGGAGCTGTTTTTT. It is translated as CASSPLRAGGTGELFF.

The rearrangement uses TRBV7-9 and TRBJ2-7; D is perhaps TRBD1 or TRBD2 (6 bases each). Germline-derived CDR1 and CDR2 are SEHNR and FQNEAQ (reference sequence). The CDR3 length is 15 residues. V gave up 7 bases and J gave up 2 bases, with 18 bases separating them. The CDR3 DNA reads TGTGCCAGCAACCCGGGGGCAGGGGTCCCCTACGAGCAGTACTTC. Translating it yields CASNPGAGVPYEQYF.

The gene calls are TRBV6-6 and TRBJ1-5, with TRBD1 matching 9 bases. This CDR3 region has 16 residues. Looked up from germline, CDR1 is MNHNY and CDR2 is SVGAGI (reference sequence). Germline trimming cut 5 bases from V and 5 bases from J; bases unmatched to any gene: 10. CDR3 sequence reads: CASSPGQGVGDQPQHF. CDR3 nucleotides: TGTGCCAGCAGTCCGGGACAGGGCGTCGGGGATCAGCCCCAGCATTTT.

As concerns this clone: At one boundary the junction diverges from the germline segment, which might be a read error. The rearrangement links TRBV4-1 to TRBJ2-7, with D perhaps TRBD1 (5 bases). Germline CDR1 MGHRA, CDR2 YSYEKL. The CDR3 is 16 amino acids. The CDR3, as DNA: TGCGCCAGCAGCCAAGAGGTCATGGTGGTGCAAGGGGCAGTAAACTTC. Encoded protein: CASSQEVMVVQGAVNF.

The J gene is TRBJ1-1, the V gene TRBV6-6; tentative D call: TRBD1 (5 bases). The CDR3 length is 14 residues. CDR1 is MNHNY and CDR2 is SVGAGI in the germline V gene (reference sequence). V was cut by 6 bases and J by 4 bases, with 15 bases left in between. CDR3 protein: CASRMQGGVTEAFF. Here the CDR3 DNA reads TGTGCCAGCAGGATGCAGGGTGGTGTCACTGAAGCTTTCTTT.

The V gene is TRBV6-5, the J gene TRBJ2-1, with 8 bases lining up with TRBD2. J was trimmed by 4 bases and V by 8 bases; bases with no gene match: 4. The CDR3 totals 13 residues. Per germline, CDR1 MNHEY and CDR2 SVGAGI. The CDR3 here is CASALAVYNEQFF. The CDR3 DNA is TGTGCCAGCGCACTAGCGGTGTACAATGAGCAGTTCTTC.

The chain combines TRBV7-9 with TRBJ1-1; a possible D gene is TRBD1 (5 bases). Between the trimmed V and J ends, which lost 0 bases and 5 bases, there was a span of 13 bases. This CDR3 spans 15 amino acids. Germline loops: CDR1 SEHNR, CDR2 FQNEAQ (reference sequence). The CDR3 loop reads CASSLALAGKTEAFF. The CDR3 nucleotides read TGTGCCAGCAGCTTAGCGCTGGCAGGGAAGACTGAAGCTTTCTTT. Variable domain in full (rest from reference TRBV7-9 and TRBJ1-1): DTGVSQNPRHKITKRGQNVTFRCDPISEHNRLYWYRQTLGQGPEFLTYFQNEAQLEKSRLLSDRFSAERPKGSFSTLEIQRTEQGDSAMYLCASSLALAGKTEAFFGQGTRLTVV.

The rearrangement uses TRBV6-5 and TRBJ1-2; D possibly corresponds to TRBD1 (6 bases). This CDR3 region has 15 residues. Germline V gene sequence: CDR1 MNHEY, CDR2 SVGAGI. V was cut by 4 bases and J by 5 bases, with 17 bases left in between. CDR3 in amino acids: CASSSSGAVGYGYTF. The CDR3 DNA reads TGTGCCAGCAGTTCGTCAGGGGCTGTGGGGTATGGCTACACCTTC.

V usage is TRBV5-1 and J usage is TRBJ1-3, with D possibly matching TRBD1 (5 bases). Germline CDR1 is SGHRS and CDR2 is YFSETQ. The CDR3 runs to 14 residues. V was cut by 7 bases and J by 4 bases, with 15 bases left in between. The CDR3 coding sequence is TGCGCCAGCTCCGAGGGGTATAGGGGAAACACCATATATTTT. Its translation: CASSEGYRGNTIYF.

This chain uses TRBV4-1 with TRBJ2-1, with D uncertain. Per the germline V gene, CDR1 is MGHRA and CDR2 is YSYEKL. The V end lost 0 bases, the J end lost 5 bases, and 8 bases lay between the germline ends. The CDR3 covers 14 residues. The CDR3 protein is CASSQDLADNEQFF. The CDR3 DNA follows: TGCGCCAGCAGCCAAGATTTGGCAGACAATGAGCAGTTCTTC.

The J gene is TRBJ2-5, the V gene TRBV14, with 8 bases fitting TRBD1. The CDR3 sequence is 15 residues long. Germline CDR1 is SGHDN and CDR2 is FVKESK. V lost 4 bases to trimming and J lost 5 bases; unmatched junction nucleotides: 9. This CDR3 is CASSPGQGGGETQYF. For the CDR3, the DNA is TGTGCCAGCAGCCCTGGACAGGGTGGAGGTGAGACCCAGTACTTC.

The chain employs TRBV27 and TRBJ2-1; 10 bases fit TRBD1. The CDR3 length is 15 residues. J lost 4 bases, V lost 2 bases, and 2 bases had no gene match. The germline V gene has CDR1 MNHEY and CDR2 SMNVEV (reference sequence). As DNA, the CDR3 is TGTGCCAGCAGTTTAGGGACAGGGGCTTACAATGAGCAGTTCTTC. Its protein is CASSLGTGAYNEQFF.